Below are 9 T cell receptor beta chains sequenced from a single sample in a study of T cell responses to AZD1222 COVID-19 vaccine. Profiled with immunoSEQ multiplex PCR; TCRdb holds only in-frame clones, not every one. The table shows fewer than 120,000 clones, with less than 90% occurring only once. This specimen was peripheral blood, taken on day 0 of AZD1222 vaccination. These receptor sequences come from an adult in good health.

The CDR3 region is CASSQRTVNTEAFF. DNA of the CDR3: TGTGCCAGCAGCCAAAGGACAGTGAACACTGAAGCTTTCTTT. This chain uses TRBV4-2 with TRBJ1-1, with D tentatively TRBD1 (6 bases). V shed 2 bases and J shed 0 bases, with 7 bases lying between them. This CDR3 has 14 residues. Germline V gives CDR1 LGHNA, CDR2 YNFKEQ.

This clone was counted between two and nine times. The chain combines TRBV3-1 (or the pseudogene TRBV3-2) with TRBJ2-5, with a weak D call TRBD1 (6 bases). Germline CDR1 reads LGHDT; CDR2 reads YNNKEL (reference sequence). Trimming removed 8 bases at V and 1 base at J, with 8 bases between. The CDR3 runs to 12 residues. The CDR3 protein is CASRDTQETQYF. CDR3 nucleotide sequence: TGTGCCAGCCGGGACACCCAAGAGACCCAGTACTTC.

The rearrangement joins TRBV2 to TRBJ2-2; no clear D gene. The CDR3 loop spans 13 amino acids. Trimming cost V 7 bases and J 6 bases, with 12 bases left between them. The germline V gene has CDR1 SNHLY and CDR2 FYNNEI. The CDR3 loop reads CASIITAAGELFF. In DNA, the CDR3 is TGTGCCAGCATTATAACGGCAGCCGGGGAGCTGTTTTTT.

This chain links TRBV11-2 with TRBJ1-2, with D perhaps matching TRBD1 (6 bases). Germline V CDR1 and CDR2: SGHAT, FQNNGV. V was trimmed by 1 base and J by 4 bases, leaving 10 bases between them. This CDR3 spans 14 amino acids. CDR3 loop: CASSLAGVIYGYTF. DNA for the CDR3: TGTGCCAGCAGCTTAGCAGGGGTGATCTATGGCTACACCTTC. The complete variable domain, with remaining parts taken from reference TRBV11-2 and TRBJ1-2, reads EAGVAQSPRYKIIEKRQSVAFWCNPISGHATLYWYQQILGQGPKLLIQFQNNGVVDDSQLPKDRFSAERLKGVDSTLKIQPAKLEDSAVYLCASSLAGVIYGYTFGSGTRLTVV.

The rearrangement links TRBV15 to TRBJ1-5; maybe TRBD1 (5 bases). Germline V lookup: CDR1 LNHNV, CDR2 YYDKDF (reference sequence). The CDR3 is made up of 14 amino acids. The V gene lost 5 bases and the J gene lost 6 bases, with 14 bases spanning the gap. The CDR3 DNA is TGTGCCACCAGCGGCGGGGGTTTACCTCAGCCCCAGCATTTT. Encoded protein: CATSGGGLPQPQHF. Full variable domain (remainder filled in from reference TRBV15 and TRBJ1-5): DAMVIQNPRYQVTQFGKPVTLSCSQTLNHNVMYWYQQKSSQAPKLLFHYYDKDFNNEADTPDNFQSRRPNTSFCFLDIRSPGLGDTAMYLCATSGGGLPQPQHFGDGTRLSIL.

The chain uses TRBV6-5 and TRBJ1-1; D not resolved. Trimming removed 2 bases from V and 4 bases from J, with 11 bases in between. This CDR3 comprises 14 residues. Germline CDR1 is MNHEY and CDR2 is SVGAGI. The CDR3 loop reads CASSYLDQRTEAFF. Here the CDR3 DNA reads TGTGCCAGCAGTTACCTCGACCAGCGCACTGAAGCTTTCTTT.

V is TRBV6-5 and J is TRBJ2-7; 7 nucleotides align to TRBD2. J gave up 4 bases and V 8 bases, and 5 bases lay outside the gene matches. Germline V gene sequence: CDR1 MNHEY, CDR2 SVGAGI. The CDR3 is made up of 12 amino acids. This CDR3 is CASQGGGYEQYF. In DNA form, the CDR3 reads TGTGCCAGCCAAGGCGGGGGTTACGAGCAGTACTTC.

The sample holds a few counts of this clone. The chain joins TRBV19 to TRBJ1-6; TRBD1 aligns across 7 bases. The CDR3 extends over 17 amino acids. Trimming removed 1 base from V and 7 bases from J; junction bases left unmatched: 10. The germline V gene encodes CDR1 LNHDA and CDR2 SQIVND (reference sequence). For the CDR3, the DNA is TGTGCCAGTAGTATAGTAGCGACAGGGACACCGAATTCACCCCTCCACTTT. Its protein is CASSIVATGTPNSPLHF.

The chain combines TRBV19 with TRBJ1-1; D not certain. The V end was cut by 6 bases, the J end by 3 bases, with 5 bases between. Germline V gene data show CDR1 as LNHDA and CDR2 as SQIVND (reference sequence). The CDR3 runs to 11 residues. CDR3 in DNA: TGTGCCAGTAGCGAGTACACTGAAGCTTTCTTT. Translated, it gives CASSEYTEAFF.